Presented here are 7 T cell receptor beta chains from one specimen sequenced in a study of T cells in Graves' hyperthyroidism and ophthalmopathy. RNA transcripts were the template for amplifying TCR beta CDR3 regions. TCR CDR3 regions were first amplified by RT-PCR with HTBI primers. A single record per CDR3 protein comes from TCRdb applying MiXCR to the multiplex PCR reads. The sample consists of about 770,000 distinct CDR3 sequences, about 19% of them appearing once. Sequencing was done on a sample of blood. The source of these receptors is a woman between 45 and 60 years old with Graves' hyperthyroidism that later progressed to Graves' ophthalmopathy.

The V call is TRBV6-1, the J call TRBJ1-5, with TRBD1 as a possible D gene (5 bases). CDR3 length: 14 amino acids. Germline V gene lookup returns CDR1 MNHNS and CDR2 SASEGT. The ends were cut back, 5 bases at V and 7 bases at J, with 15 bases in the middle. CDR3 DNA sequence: TGTGCCAGCAGTCGCAGGGCAGCTCAGCAGCCCCAGCATTTT. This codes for CASSRRAAQQPQHF.

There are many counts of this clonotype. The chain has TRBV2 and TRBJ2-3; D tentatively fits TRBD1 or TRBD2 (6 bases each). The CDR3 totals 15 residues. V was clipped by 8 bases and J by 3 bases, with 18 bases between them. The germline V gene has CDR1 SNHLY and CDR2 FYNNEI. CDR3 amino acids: CASGALRGRTDTQYF. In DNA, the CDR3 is TGTGCCAGCGGTGCTTTACGGGGGCGGACAGATACGCAGTATTTT.

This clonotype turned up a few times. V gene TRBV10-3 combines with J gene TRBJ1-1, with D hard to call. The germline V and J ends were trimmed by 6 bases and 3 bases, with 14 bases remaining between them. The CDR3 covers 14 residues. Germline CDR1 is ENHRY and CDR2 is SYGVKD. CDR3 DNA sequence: TGTGCCATCAGCCAAATGAGGGATGACACTGAAGCTTTCTTT. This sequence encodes CAISQMRDDTEAFF.

CDR3 coding DNA: TGTGCCAGCGGCCTGGACAGGGGCTTTACCCAGTACTTC. Translated, it gives CASGLDRGFTQYF. This rearrangement joins TRBV27 to TRBJ2-5; TRBD1 aligns across 9 bases. The CDR3 has 13 amino acids. Per the germline V gene, CDR1 is MNHEY and CDR2 is SMNVEV (reference sequence). Trimming at V came to 8 bases and at J to 8 bases, leaving 9 bases not matched to a gene.

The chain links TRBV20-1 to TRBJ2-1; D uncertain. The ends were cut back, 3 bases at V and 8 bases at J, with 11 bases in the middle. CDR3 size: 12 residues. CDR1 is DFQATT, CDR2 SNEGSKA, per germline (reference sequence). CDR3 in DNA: TGCAGTGCTAGTACCGGGTTTGATGAGCAGTTCTTC. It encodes CSASTGFDEQFF.

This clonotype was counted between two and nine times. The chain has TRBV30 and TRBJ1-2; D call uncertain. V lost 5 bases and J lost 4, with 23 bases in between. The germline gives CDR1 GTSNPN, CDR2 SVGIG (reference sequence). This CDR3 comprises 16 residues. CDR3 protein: CAWSLESGSPSYGYTF. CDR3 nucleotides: TGTGCCTGGTCCCTTGAAAGCGGGAGTCCTAGCTATGGCTACACCTTC.

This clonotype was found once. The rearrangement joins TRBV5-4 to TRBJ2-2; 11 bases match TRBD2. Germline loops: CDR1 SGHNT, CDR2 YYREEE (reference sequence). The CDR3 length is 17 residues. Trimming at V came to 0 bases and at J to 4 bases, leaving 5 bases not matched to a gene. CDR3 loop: CASSLATSGAFTGELFF. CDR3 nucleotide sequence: TGTGCCAGCAGCTTGGCGACTAGCGGGGCGTTCACCGGGGAGCTGTTTTTT.